One and the same sample provided the 3 T cell receptor beta chains below, sequenced in a study of PD-L1 blockade in urothelial cancer. Sequencing was performed with immunoSEQ multiplex PCR; in TCRdb, only in-frame clones are kept and a portion is missing. The table includes tens of thousands of clones, nearly 90% detected once. The specimen was PBMCs, collected around atezolizumab (anti-PD-L1) treatment. All receptors derive from a man aged 60 to 75 with urothelial cancer.

The V gene is TRBV2, the J gene TRBJ1-2; tentatively, D is TRBD1 (5 bases). The CDR3 spans 14 residues. From germline, CDR1 is SNHLY and CDR2 FYNNEI. Trimming removed 3 bases at V and 8 bases at J, with 16 bases between. The CDR3 spells CASSELAQVDGYTF. The CDR3 DNA reads TGTGCCAGCAGTGAGTTAGCACAGGTAGACGGCTACACCTTC.

CDR3 sequence: CASSSYQETQYF. CDR3 nucleotide sequence: TGTGCCAGCAGCTCGTACCAAGAGACCCAGTACTTC. V and J are TRBV7-2 and TRBJ2-5; unclear D gene. Trimming took off 4 bases at V and 0 bases at J, with 3 bases between the two ends. In germline, CDR1 is SGHTA, CDR2 FQGNSA. This CDR3 is built from 12 residues.

V and J are TRBV19 and TRBJ2-2; TRBD1 aligns across 7 bases. This CDR3 region has 14 residues. The V gene end was trimmed by 4 bases and the J gene end by 6 bases; junction bases not matched to a gene: 5. Germline assignment: CDR1 LNHDA and CDR2 SQIVND (reference sequence). This CDR3 is CASSTTGFPGELFF. CDR3 in DNA: TGTGCCAGTAGTACGACAGGGTTTCCCGGGGAGCTGTTTTTT.